The clone carrying this TCR beta chain was observed a few times. No antigen is known for it. TCRdb recomputed calls from the multiplex PCR reads with MiXCR, one row per CDR3 protein. Among about 180,000 distinct CDR3 sequences, 30% to 35% were seen once, and the ten largest hold around 4%. This entry comes from a study of breast tumors, draining lymph nodes, adjacent tissues. Broader study findings: Tumor repertoires ranked between lymph nodes and nontumor tissue in diversity, with V and J gene preferences. Data fit most tumor T cells coming from lymph node, expanding in tumor. Tumor and nontumor repertoires were significantly more similar in luminal-like than in basal-like breast cancer.

Breast cancer patients provided tissue from their axillary draining lymph nodes. The germline V and J ends were trimmed by 3 bases and 6 bases, with 8 bases remaining between them. The CDR3 loop spans 12 amino acids. Germline CDR1 reads SEHNR; CDR2 reads FQNEAQ (reference sequence). This TCR derives from a female donor with breast cancer. Some clones in this sample may be carry-over from other donors' samples. The gene calls are TRBV7-9 and TRBJ1-1, with unresolved D. Sequenced sample: axillary lymph node tissue. CDR3 DNA: TGTGCCAGCAGCTTCGCCTCGGCTGAAGCTTTCTTT. It yields the protein CASSFASAEAFF.